The 22 T cell receptor beta chains below were found in one sample sequenced in a study of PD-L1 blockade in urothelial cancer. Using immunoSEQ multiplex PCR, the repertoire was profiled, and TCRdb retains in-frame clones only, with some absent. This sample has 35,000 to 45,000 clones, with more than 80% found just once. The time point is: peripheral blood 6 weeks after treatment start. Specimen: PBMCs, collected around atezolizumab (anti-PD-L1) treatment. All receptors derive from a man in his 70s with urothelial cancer.

This clone was detected once. This sequence joins TRBV20-1 and TRBJ2-7, with D possibly being TRBD1 (5 bases). This CDR3 region has 10 residues. Germline CDR1 is DFQATT and CDR2 is SNEGSKA (reference sequence). The V end lost 3 bases, the J end lost 11 bases, and 11 bases lay between the germline ends. The DNA of the CDR3 is TGCAGTGCTAGGGGGCAAGCTGAGTACTTC. Protein: CSARGQAEYF.

This sequence joins TRBV28 and TRBJ2-7, with TRBD2 matching 8 bases. CDR3 length equals 15 residues. V gave up 9 bases and J gave up 6 bases; unmatched junction bases: 16. CDR1 is MDHEN, CDR2 SYDVKM, per germline. The CDR3 protein is CASHGGPSGSPEQYF. CDR3 nucleotides: TGTGCCAGTCACGGGGGGCCGAGCGGGAGCCCCGAGCAGTACTTC.

This clone was recorded once. The chain has TRBV30 and TRBJ2-3; D might be TRBD1 (5 bases). This CDR3 is built from 12 residues. Germline CDR1 reads GTSNPN; CDR2 reads SVGIG (reference sequence). Trimming removed 3 bases from V and 6 bases from J, with 10 bases in between. CDR3 bases: TGTGCCTGGAGGCCAGGGTCGGATACGCAGTATTTT. Protein product: CAWRPGSDTQYF.

This sequence joins TRBV7-2 and TRBJ2-7, with 10 positions matching TRBD2. CDR3 length: 14 residues. Unmatched junction bases numbered 3, after V lost 5 bases and J lost 2 bases. Germline V CDR1 and CDR2: SGHTA, FQGNSA. The CDR3 DNA sequence: TGTGCCAGCAGCCCAGCGGGAGGGCCCTACGAGCAGTACTTC. It specifies CASSPAGGPYEQYF. Supplemented by reference TRBV7-2 and TRBJ2-7, the full variable domain reads GAGVSQSPSNKVTEKGKDVELRCDPISGHTALYWYRQSLGQGLEFLIYFQGNSAPDKSGLPSDRFSAERTGGSVSTLTIQRTQQEDSAVYLCASSPAGGPYEQYFGPGTRLTVT.

CDR3 DNA sequence: TGTGCCAGCAGCTCCCGGGCAGGGGGCGGAGTTGCCGGGGAGCTGTTTTTT. Its protein product is CASSSRAGGGVAGELFF. The chain links TRBV5-4 to TRBJ2-2; TRBD1 matches 8 bases. The germline V gene has CDR1 SGHNT and CDR2 YYREEE (reference sequence). This CDR3 contains 17 residues. The V gene end was trimmed by 3 bases and the J gene end by 6 bases; junction bases not matched to a gene: 13.

This chain connects TRBV10-3 to TRBJ2-3, with D perhaps TRBD1 (7 bases). Germline assignment: CDR1 ENHRY and CDR2 SYGVKD. This CDR3 region has 14 residues. Trimming left V 5 bases short and J 2 bases short, with 11 bases between. The CDR3 spells CAISQEGATDTQYF. The CDR3 nucleotides read TGTGCCATCAGTCAGGAGGGGGCCACAGATACGCAGTATTTT.

J is TRBJ1-1 and V is TRBV19, with 9 bases aligning to TRBD1. With V trimmed by 5 bases and J by 1 base, 8 bases remained unmatched. This CDR3 is built from 16 residues. CDR1 is LNHDA and CDR2 is SQIVND in the germline V gene (reference sequence). The CDR3: CASSGGQGLGNTEAFF. The CDR3 DNA reads TGTGCCAGTAGTGGGGGACAGGGACTGGGGAACACTGAAGCTTTCTTT.

The chain couples TRBV7-6 to TRBJ2-1, with 9 bases aligning to TRBD2. The V gene end was trimmed by 5 bases and the J gene end by 4 bases; junction bases not matched to a gene: 9. This CDR3 has 16 residues. Germline-derived CDR1 and CDR2 are SGHVS and FNYEAQ. The CDR3: CASSPAEAGGYNEQFF. CDR3 DNA sequence: TGTGCCAGCAGCCCTGCCGAAGCGGGAGGATACAATGAGCAGTTCTTC.

The chain carries TRBV7-8 and TRBJ1-1; no firm D call. V lost 1 base, J lost 8 bases, and 5 bases lay in between. The CDR3 is 11 amino acids. Germline V CDR1 and CDR2: SGHVS, FQNEAQ. The CDR3 loop reads CASSLVEEAFF. CDR3 DNA: TGTGCCAGCAGCTTAGTTGAGGAAGCTTTCTTT.

The chain is built from TRBV5-1 and TRBJ2-1, with D possibly TRBD1 on 6 matching bases. The germline V gene encodes CDR1 SGHRS and CDR2 YFSETQ. The length of the CDR3 is 15 residues. V lost 4 bases to trimming and J lost 5 bases, with 16 bases between them. The CDR3 region has the DNA TGCGCCAGCAGCGAGCCGACAGGTTCTCACAATGAGCAGTTCTTC. It yields the protein CASSEPTGSHNEQFF.

V and J are TRBV4-2 and TRBJ2-4; 14 bases are a match to TRBD2. In germline, CDR1 is LGHNA, CDR2 YNFKEQ. Trimming at V came to 0 bases and at J to 7 bases, leaving 5 bases not matched to a gene. The CDR3 runs to 17 residues. CDR3 bases: TGTGCCAGCAGCCAAGAAGGGACTAGCGGGAGAATGAACATTCAGTACTTC. Translation gives CASSQEGTSGRMNIQYF.

V usage is TRBV30 and J usage is TRBJ1-2; D unresolved. V shed 8 bases and J shed 4 bases, with 20 bases lying between them. The CDR3 runs to 14 residues. Per the germline V gene, CDR1 is GTSNPN and CDR2 is SVGIG (reference sequence). The CDR3 is CAALGGGRFYGYTF. Here the CDR3 DNA reads TGTGCCGCACTCGGAGGAGGTCGATTCTATGGCTACACCTTC. Full variable domain (rest looked up from reference TRBV30 and TRBJ1-2): SQTIHQWPATLVQPVGSPLSLECTVEGTSNPNLYWYRQAAGRGLQLLFYSVGIGQISSEVPQNLSASRPQDRQFILSSKKLLLSDSGFYLCAALGGGRFYGYTFGSGTRLTVV.

This clone was observed once. In DNA, the CDR3 is TGTGCCAGCAGCTTACAGGGGTCCTATGGCTACACCTTC. This encodes CASSLQGSYGYTF. J is TRBJ1-2 and V is TRBV5-4, with 7 bases lining up with TRBD1. The J segment lost 4 bases and the V segment lost 2 bases, leaving 2 bases of the junction unmatched. CDR3 size: 13 residues. Germline CDR1 SGHNT, CDR2 YYREEE (reference sequence).

The chain carries TRBV15 and TRBJ2-3; TRBD2 matches at 11 bases. CDR1 and CDR2 (germline): LNHNV, YYDKDF (reference sequence). The CDR3 loop spans 18 amino acids. Trimming removed 1 base from V and 2 bases from J; junction bases left unmatched: 8. CDR3 amino acids: CATSRAGTSGSHTDTQYF. CDR3 DNA: TGTGCCACCAGCAGAGCAGGGACTAGCGGTTCGCACACAGATACGCAGTATTTT.

V is TRBV5-4 and J is TRBJ2-5; a possible D gene is TRBD2 (5 bases). CDR1 is SGHNT and CDR2 is YYREEE in the germline V gene (reference sequence). V was shortened by 4 bases and J by 2 bases, with 12 bases between the two germline ends. The CDR3 is 14 amino acids. DNA of the CDR3: TGTGCCAGCAGCGAGGGTGTCAGGCAAGAGACCCAGTACTTC. Protein: CASSEGVRQETQYF.

V is TRBV29-1 and J is TRBJ2-7; 10 bases are shared with TRBD1. V trimming: 6 bases; J trimming: 2 bases; junction bases outside the gene matches: 1. This CDR3 has 12 amino acids. CDR1 and CDR2 (germline): SQVTM, ANQGSEA. CDR3 in DNA: TGCAGCGTCGGACAGGGGGCCTACGAGCAGTACTTC. Translating gives CSVGQGAYEQYF.

The rearrangement joins TRBV10-3 to TRBJ2-7, with TRBD1 matching 7 bases. Germline V gene data show CDR1 as ENHRY and CDR2 as SYGVKD. V dropped 10 bases and J dropped 1; count of bases not matched to a gene: 10. CDR3 length equals 14 residues. The chain's CDR3 is CATLAGTASYEQYF. For the CDR3, the DNA is TGTGCCACCTTAGCCGGGACAGCTTCCTACGAGCAGTACTTC.

A few counts support this clone. The chain has TRBV27 and TRBJ2-6, with D perhaps TRBD1 (5 bases). There are 14 residues in the CDR3. The V gene's germline CDR1 is MNHEY and CDR2 SMNVEV (reference sequence). The V end lost 3 bases, the J end lost 2 bases, and 5 bases lay between the germline ends. This CDR3 is CASSFRAGANVLTF. DNA for the CDR3: TGTGCCAGCAGTTTCAGGGCTGGGGCCAACGTCCTGACTTTC.

The chain recombines TRBV6-5 with TRBJ2-1, with 9 bases matching TRBD1. The CDR3 extends over 15 amino acids. CDR1 MNHEY and CDR2 SVGAGI come from the germline V gene. V was clipped by 6 bases and J by 1 base; unmatched bases: 4. This CDR3 reads CASRSGTGSYNEQFF. The CDR3 nucleotides read TGTGCCAGCAGGTCCGGGACAGGGTCCTACAATGAGCAGTTCTTC.

The CDR3 loop reads CASSWGGHMITTNEKLFF. The CDR3 DNA is TGTGCCAGCAGCTGGGGAGGACACATGATCACAACTAATGAAAAACTGTTTTTT. This chain joins TRBV5-7 and TRBJ1-4; possible D gene TRBD1, 5 bases. TRBV5-7 qualifies as an ORF whose function is uncertain. This CDR3 contains 18 residues. V lost 3 bases, J lost 0 bases, and 18 bases lay in between.

The V and J genes are TRBV10-2 and TRBJ2-7; a weak D match, TRBD2 (6 bases). The CDR3 is 12 amino acids. Per the germline V gene, CDR1 is WSHSY and CDR2 is SAAADI. V lost 8 bases and J 4 bases, leaving 12 bases between the germline ends. The CDR3 DNA follows: TGCGCCAGCGCCAGGACTAATTACGAGCAGTACTTC. This translates into CASARTNYEQYF.

In this sample, this clone turned up a few times. J is TRBJ2-1 and V is TRBV14; 8 bases align to TRBD1. The junction had 10 bases not matched to a gene; V was cut back by 3 bases and J by 6 bases. Germline lookup yields CDR1 SGHDN and CDR2 FVKESK. This CDR3 has 16 amino acids. The CDR3 nucleotides read TGTGCCAGCAGCCACACTGACAGGGGCCGACTCAATGAGCAGTTCTTC. It translates to CASSHTDRGRLNEQFF. Together with reference TRBV14 and TRBJ2-1, the CDR3 gives the full variable domain: EAGVTQFPSHSVIEKGQTVTLRCDPISGHDNLYWYRRVMGKEIKFLLHFVKESKQDESGMPNNRFLAERTGGTYSTLKVQPAELEDSGVYFCASSHTDRGRLNEQFFGPGTRLTVL.